This entry lists 13 T cell receptor beta chains sequenced from one sample in a study of cytomegalovirus exposure and HLA in healthy donors. TCRdb's table, derived via immunoSEQ multiplex PCR, lists solely in-frame clones and lacks some. Here the sample spans roughly 200,000 clones, about 81% being singletons. The sample taken for sequencing was PBMCs. These TCRs come from a woman aged 25-40 years in good health and CMV-seronegative.

This clone was seen only a few times. V is TRBV6-5 and J is TRBJ2-7, with TRBD2 as a possible D gene (6 bases). The CDR3 extends over 13 amino acids. The germline gives CDR1 MNHEY, CDR2 SVGAGI. With 5 bases removed from V and 2 bases from J, the gap between germline ends came to 10 bases. CDR3 coding DNA: TGTGCCAGCAGTGGCGGGACGCCCTACGAGCAGTACTTC. Encoded protein: CASSGGTPYEQYF.

The genes are TRBV7-8 and TRBJ2-7, with D possibly matching TRBD1 (6 bases). Trimming stripped 2 bases from V and 2 bases from J, with 13 bases between. This CDR3 is built from 15 residues. Germline V gene data show CDR1 as SGHVS and CDR2 as FQNEAQ. CDR3 nucleotide sequence: TGTGCCAGCAGCTTAAGTACAGGGAACCCCTACGAGCAGTACTTC. It translates to CASSLSTGNPYEQYF.

V gene TRBV6-5 combines with J gene TRBJ1-5; D is undetermined. Germline V gene lookup returns CDR1 MNHEY and CDR2 SVGAGI. Trimming shortened V by 0 bases and J by 4 bases, and 10 bases separated the two germline ends. There are 15 residues in the CDR3. The DNA of the CDR3 is TGTGCCAGCAGTTACTCGGGCGGGGTTAATCAGCCCCAGCATTTT. Amino acid sequence: CASSYSGGVNQPQHF.

This clone appeared a few times. The rearrangement links TRBV15 to TRBJ2-7, with a weak D call TRBD1 (5 bases). Looked up from germline, CDR1 is LNHNV and CDR2 is YYDKDF (reference sequence). The CDR3 contains 13 residues. V lost 3 bases and J 6 bases, leaving 12 bases between the germline ends. The CDR3 loop is CATSRDPQGEQYF. The DNA for the CDR3 is TGTGCCACCAGCAGGGATCCCCAGGGCGAGCAGTACTTC.

The chain recombines TRBV7-3 with TRBJ1-2; 10 bases agree with TRBD1. The CDR3 is 13 amino acids. Germline V gene sequence: CDR1 SGHTA, CDR2 FQGTGA. Trimming removed 4 bases from V and 7 bases from J; junction bases left unmatched: 3. In DNA form, the CDR3 reads TGTGCCAGCAGCTGGGGACAGGGGCGTGGCTACACCTTC. Translated: CASSWGQGRGYTF.

V usage is TRBV16 and J usage is TRBJ2-1, with 10 bases identical to TRBD1. This CDR3 region has 13 residues. Germline lookup yields CDR1 KGHSY and CDR2 FQNENV. The junction had 8 bases not matched to a gene; V was cut back by 4 bases and J by 14 bases. Written as DNA, the CDR3 is TGTGCCAGCAGCCGTACGGGACAGGGGATGGAGTTCTTC. It encodes CASSRTGQGMEFF.

The table lists this clone with a count of one. V is TRBV25-1 and J is TRBJ2-2; 7 positions agree with TRBD2. Germline CDR1 is MGHDK and CDR2 is SYGVNS. This CDR3 is built from 13 residues. V was clipped by 8 bases and J by 2 bases; unmatched bases: 2. The CDR3: CASRGDNTGELFF. The CDR3 bases are TGTGCCAGCCGGGGGGATAACACCGGGGAGCTGTTTTTT.

The V call is TRBV9, the J call TRBJ2-2; 7 bases are a match to TRBD1. Germline V gene data show CDR1 as SGDLS and CDR2 as YYNGEE. Trimming took 0 bases from V and 6 from J; bases not matched to a gene: 5. The CDR3 consists of 15 residues. CDR3 amino acids: CASSVATGAAGELFF. CDR3 DNA sequence: TGTGCCAGCAGCGTAGCTACAGGGGCTGCCGGGGAGCTGTTTTTT.

This clone was counted a few times. The chain has TRBV5-1 and TRBJ2-7; tentative D call: TRBD1 (5 bases). V was cut by 4 bases and J by 3 bases, with 14 bases left in between. Germline V gives CDR1 SGHRS, CDR2 YFSETQ. The CDR3 consists of 14 residues. CDR3 residues: CASSADTRNYEQYF. Written as DNA, the CDR3 is TGCGCCAGCAGCGCGGACACACGGAACTACGAGCAGTACTTC. Using reference TRBV5-1 and TRBJ2-7 for the parts outside the CDR3, the full variable domain is KAGVTQTPRYLIKTRGQQVTLSCSPISGHRSVSWYQQTPGQGLQFLFEYFSETQRNKGNFPGRFSGRQFSNSRSEMNVSTLELGDSALYLCASSADTRNYEQYFGPGTRLTVT.

This clone appeared a single time. The V gene is TRBV7-9, the J gene TRBJ1-1; no clear D. V lost 7 bases to trimming and J lost 3 bases, with 12 bases between them. This CDR3 spans 13 amino acids. Germline-derived CDR1 and CDR2 are SEHNR and FQNEAQ (reference sequence). CDR3 DNA: TGTGCCAGCACCTCAATGGGAGACACTGAAGCTTTCTTT. It specifies CASTSMGDTEAFF.

The V and J genes are TRBV14 and TRBJ2-3; possibly TRBD2 for D (6 bases). Germline assignment: CDR1 SGHDN and CDR2 FVKESK. The V gene lost 0 bases and the J gene lost 2 bases, with 12 bases spanning the gap. This CDR3 spans 16 amino acids. CDR3 sequence reads: CASSQDQGLTTDTQYF. The DNA for the CDR3 is TGTGCCAGCAGCCAAGACCAGGGACTTACCACAGATACGCAGTATTTT. The full variable domain, rest sourced from reference TRBV14 and TRBJ2-3, is EAGVTQFPSHSVIEKGQTVTLRCDPISGHDNLYWYRRVMGKEIKFLLHFVKESKQDESGMPNNRFLAERTGGTYSTLKVQPAELEDSGVYFCASSQDQGLTTDTQYFGPGTRLTVL.

A few counts support this clone. V usage is TRBV28 and J usage is TRBJ1-2; TRBD1 matches at 9 bases. The CDR3 is 14 residues long. In germline, CDR1 is MDHEN, CDR2 SYDVKM. J lost 4 bases, V lost 6 bases, and 6 bases had no gene match. Written as DNA, the CDR3 is TGTGCCAGCAGACAACAGGGGGCCGTCTATGGCTACACCTTC. Amino acids: CASRQQGAVYGYTF.

The chain has TRBV10-1 and TRBJ2-5; D gene ambiguous. CDR1 and CDR2 (germline): WNHNN, SYGVQD (reference sequence). The CDR3 runs 14 residues. The V and J ends lost 0 bases and 7 bases respectively, with 12 bases between them. The CDR3 DNA follows: TGCGCCAGCAGTGAGTCAGGCGGCCACGGGACCCAGTACTTC. It specifies CASSESGGHGTQYF.